The rows below give T cell receptor beta chains drawn from one sample of a study of cytomegalovirus exposure and HLA in healthy donors. Clones were read by immunoSEQ multiplex PCR, and TCRdb kept only the in-frame ones, dropping some. The data hold about 150,000 clones, with less than 90% observed a single time. Sequencing was performed on PBMCs. The receptors originated from a boy younger than 10 in good health and CMV-seronegative. The CDR3 runs from the conserved cysteine through the conserved F or W. Each record gives: clone size, D gene, J gene, V gene, CDR3 protein, CDR3 DNA. D genes are given only for firm matches. Clone sizes are given selectively: once, few, many, or a class where the clone is expanded.

clone size: once; D gene: NA; J gene: TRBJ1-6; V gene: TRBV5-1; CDR3 protein: CASSLVFDSPLHF; CDR3 DNA: TGCGCCAGCAGCTTGGTATTTGATTCACCCCTCCACTTT
clone size: NA; D gene: TRBD1; J gene: TRBJ2-3; V gene: TRBV29-1; CDR3 protein: CSATRQGRADTQYF; CDR3 DNA: TGCAGCGCTACCCGACAGGGCCGGGCAGATACGCAGTATTTT
clone size: NA; D gene: TRBD1; J gene: TRBJ1-4; V gene: TRBV2; CDR3 protein: CASRRDRGTEKLFF; CDR3 DNA: TGTGCCAGCAGGCGCGACAGGGGAACTGAAAAACTGTTTTTT
clone size: NA; D gene: TRBD1; J gene: TRBJ1-1; V gene: TRBV30; CDR3 protein: CAWSGPRTGMNTEAFF; CDR3 DNA: TGTGCCTGGAGTGGACCCAGGACAGGAATGAACACTGAAGCTTTCTTT
clone size: NA; D gene: NA; J gene: TRBJ2-2; V gene: TRBV27; CDR3 protein: CASSLDRWEPGGELFF; CDR3 DNA: TGTGCCAGCAGTTTAGACAGATGGGAACCGGGCGGGGAGCTGTTTTTT
clone size: once; D gene: NA; J gene: TRBJ1-1; V gene: TRBV19; CDR3 protein: CASSPPVPQAFF; CDR3 DNA: TGTGCCAGTAGTCCCCCGGTACCGCAAGCTTTCTTT
clone size: NA; D gene: NA; J gene: TRBJ1-5; V gene: TRBV7-3; CDR3 protein: CASSPGVGQPQHF; CDR3 DNA: TGTGCCAGCAGCCCAGGGGTTGGTCAGCCCCAGCATTTT
clone size: NA; D gene: NA; J gene: TRBJ1-1; V gene: TRBV10-3; CDR3 protein: CAIRRGGSNTEAFF; CDR3 DNA: TGTGCCATCCGGAGGGGCGGTTCGAACACTGAAGCTTTCTTT
clone size: NA; D gene: TRBD1; J gene: TRBJ2-7; V gene: TRBV5-1; CDR3 protein: CASSLKAGGEQYF; CDR3 DNA: TGCGCCAGCAGCTTGAAGGCAGGGGGCGAACAGTACTTC
clone size: NA; D gene: NA; J gene: TRBJ2-7; V gene: TRBV6-5; CDR3 protein: CASSYSRTPNEQYF; CDR3 DNA: TGTGCCAGCAGTTACTCACGGACTCCTAACGAGCAGTACTTC
clone size: NA; D gene: TRBD1; J gene: TRBJ2-1; V gene: TRBV7-6; CDR3 protein: CASSPGQGPGNEQFF; CDR3 DNA: TGTGCCAGCAGCCCCGGACAGGGGCCGGGAAATGAGCAGTTCTTC
clone size: NA; D gene: NA; J gene: TRBJ1-5; V gene: TRBV19; CDR3 protein: CASIVGGHNQPQHF; CDR3 DNA: TGTGCCAGTATAGTCGGGGGGCATAATCAGCCCCAGCATTTT
clone size: NA; D gene: NA; J gene: TRBJ1-1; V gene: TRBV7-2; CDR3 protein: CASSSGARGGTEAFF; CDR3 DNA: TGTGCCAGCAGCTCAGGGGCCCGGGGGGGCACTGAAGCTTTCTTT
clone size: once; D gene: TRBD2; J gene: TRBJ2-5; V gene: TRBV27; CDR3 protein: CASRGVTSGVQETQYF; CDR3 DNA: TGTGCCAGCAGGGGGGTGACTAGCGGGGTACAAGAGACCCAGTACTTC
clone size: NA; D gene: NA; J gene: TRBJ2-3; V gene: TRBV9; CDR3 protein: CASSTQGTDTQYF; CDR3 DNA: TGTGCCAGCAGCACGCAGGGCACAGATACGCAGTATTTT
clone size: NA; D gene: NA; J gene: TRBJ1-2; V gene: TRBV12-5; CDR3 protein: CASGFSGFGGYTF; CDR3 DNA: TGTGCTAGTGGTTTTTCGGGGTTCGGCGGCTACACCTTC
clone size: NA; D gene: TRBD1; J gene: TRBJ2-1; V gene: TRBV19; CDR3 protein: CASSVSGTGVHNEQFF; CDR3 DNA: TGTGCCAGTAGTGTTTCCGGGACAGGGGTCCACAATGAGCAGTTCTTC
clone size: NA; D gene: NA; J gene: TRBJ2-6; V gene: TRBV14; CDR3 protein: CASSQDLRARDNGSGANVLTF; CDR3 DNA: TGTGCCAGCAGCCAAGATTTAAGAGCCCGGGACAATGGCTCTGGGGCCAACGTCCTGACTTTC
clone size: NA; D gene: NA; J gene: TRBJ1-2; V gene: TRBV10-3; CDR3 protein: CAISAGQEMGGYTF; CDR3 DNA: TGTGCCATCAGTGCAGGCCAGGAAATGGGTGGCTACACCTTC
clone size: few; D gene: TRBD1; J gene: TRBJ1-4; V gene: TRBV5-6; CDR3 protein: CASSFLGTGRANEKLFF; CDR3 DNA: TGTGCCAGCAGCTTTCTCGGGACAGGGAGGGCTAATGAAAAACTGTTTTTT
clone size: NA; D gene: NA; J gene: TRBJ1-5; V gene: TRBV12-5; CDR3 protein: CASGLVQGSYQPQHF; CDR3 DNA: TGTGCTAGTGGTTTGGTACAGGGCAGCTATCAGCCCCAGCATTTT
clone size: NA; D gene: TRBD1; J gene: TRBJ1-5; V gene: TRBV10-1; CDR3 protein: CASSDKLGQANNQPQHF; CDR3 DNA: TGCGCCAGCAGCGACAAATTGGGACAGGCTAACAATCAGCCCCAGCATTTT
clone size: NA; D gene: NA; J gene: TRBJ2-7; V gene: TRBV6-1; CDR3 protein: CASSEGPRRYAYEQYF; CDR3 DNA: TGTGCCAGCAGTGAAGGTCCCCGTCGGTACGCCTACGAGCAGTACTTC
clone size: NA; D gene: NA; J gene: TRBJ2-7; V gene: TRBV18; CDR3 protein: CASSLSTDSYEQYF; CDR3 DNA: TGTGCCAGCTCACTCTCGACAGACTCCTACGAGCAGTACTTC
clone size: NA; D gene: TRBD1; J gene: TRBJ2-7; V gene: TRBV5-1; CDR3 protein: CASSLGDRGYEQYF; CDR3 DNA: TGCGCCAGCAGCTTGGGGGACAGGGGTTACGAGCAGTACTTC
clone size: NA; D gene: TRBD1; J gene: TRBJ2-1; V gene: TRBV12-5; CDR3 protein: CASGLPRRGQGNRHEQFF; CDR3 DNA: TGTGCTAGTGGTTTGCCCCGAAGGGGGCAGGGTAACAGGCATGAGCAGTTCTTC
clone size: NA; D gene: NA; J gene: TRBJ2-5; V gene: TRBV10-1; CDR3 protein: CASSEAAVGLETQYF; CDR3 DNA: TGCGCCAGCAGTGAAGCGGCCGTCGGTCTGGAGACCCAGTACTTC
clone size: once; D gene: TRBD2; J gene: TRBJ2-7; V gene: TRBV19; CDR3 protein: CASSIQTSGIRNEQYF; CDR3 DNA: TGTGCCAGTAGTATTCAGACTAGCGGGATTCGTAACGAGCAGTACTTC
clone size: NA; D gene: NA; J gene: TRBJ1-5; V gene: TRBV7-8; CDR3 protein: CASSLYQGPNQPQHF; CDR3 DNA: TGTGCCAGCAGCTTATATCAGGGTCCCAATCAGCCCCAGCATTTT
clone size: NA; D gene: NA; J gene: TRBJ2-7; V gene: TRBV6-4; CDR3 protein: CASSLSHQGGNLYEQYF; CDR3 DNA: TGTGCCAGCAGTTTGTCCCACCAGGGCGGCAATTTATACGAGCAGTACTTC
clone size: NA; D gene: TRBD1; J gene: TRBJ1-5; V gene: TRBV10-3; CDR3 protein: CAISASGTGVNQPQHF; CDR3 DNA: TGTGCCATCAGTGCTTCCGGGACAGGGGTCAATCAGCCCCAGCATTTT
clone size: NA; D gene: NA; J gene: TRBJ2-7; V gene: TRBV6-5; CDR3 protein: CASSYSGSAYEQYF; CDR3 DNA: TGTGCCAGCAGTTACTCCGGGTCGGCCTACGAGCAGTACTTC
clone size: NA; D gene: NA; J gene: TRBJ1-3; V gene: TRBV10-3; CDR3 protein: CAISEPQQSFGNTIYF; CDR3 DNA: TGTGCCATCAGTGAGCCCCAACAGAGCTTCGGAAACACCATATATTTT
clone size: NA; D gene: NA; J gene: TRBJ1-1; V gene: TRBV13; CDR3 protein: CASSWGGGTEAFF; CDR3 DNA: TGTGCCAGCAGTTGGGGGGGCGGCACTGAAGCTTTCTTT
clone size: few; D gene: NA; J gene: TRBJ1-1; V gene: TRBV11-3; CDR3 protein: CASSGRGTEAFF; CDR3 DNA: TGTGCCAGCAGCGGTCGAGGGACTGAAGCTTTCTTT
clone size: NA; D gene: NA; J gene: TRBJ2-5; V gene: TRBV10-3; CDR3 protein: CAISVGGETQYF; CDR3 DNA: TGTGCCATCAGTGTGGGGGGAGAGACCCAGTACTTC
clone size: NA; D gene: NA; J gene: TRBJ1-4; V gene: TRBV7-9; CDR3 protein: CASSLTGINEKLFF; CDR3 DNA: TGTGCCAGCAGCCTAACAGGGATAAATGAAAAACTGTTTTTT
clone size: NA; D gene: NA; J gene: TRBJ2-7; V gene: TRBV12-2; CDR3 protein: CASRLAGTTYEQYF; CDR3 DNA: TGTGCAAGTCGCTTAGCCGGGACAACCTACGAGCAGTACTTC
clone size: NA; D gene: NA; J gene: TRBJ1-5; V gene: TRBV7-8; CDR3 protein: CASSLGARPQHF; CDR3 DNA: TGTGCCAGCAGCTTAGGAGCCCGGCCCCAGCATTTT
clone size: few; D gene: TRBD1; J gene: TRBJ2-6; V gene: TRBV4-2; CDR3 protein: CASSQQGAGANVLTF; CDR3 DNA: TGTGCCAGCAGCCAACAGGGGGCTGGGGCCAACGTCCTGACTTTC
clone size: NA; D gene: NA; J gene: TRBJ2-7; V gene: TRBV21-1; CDR3 protein: CASSSYPPSGGSLTSYEQYF; CDR3 DNA: TGTGCCAGCAGCAGCTACCCGCCTAGCGGGGGGTCTCTGACCTCCTACGAGCAGTACTTC
clone size: NA; D gene: NA; J gene: TRBJ2-7; V gene: TRBV28; CDR3 protein: CASSLQGGSYEQYF; CDR3 DNA: TGTGCCAGCAGTTTACAAGGTGGGAGCTACGAGCAGTACTTC
clone size: NA; D gene: TRBD1; J gene: TRBJ2-3; V gene: TRBV19; CDR3 protein: CASSLPGTGGTDTQYF; CDR3 DNA: TGTGCCAGTAGCCTCCCCGGGACAGGGGGCACAGATACGCAGTATTTT
clone size: once; D gene: TRBD1; J gene: TRBJ1-4; V gene: TRBV15; CDR3 protein: CATSNEGQGAGRVGKLFF; CDR3 DNA: TGTGCCACCAGCAACGAGGGACAGGGGGCGGGTAGGGTTGGGAAACTGTTTTTT
clone size: once; D gene: NA; J gene: TRBJ1-1; V gene: TRBV20-1; CDR3 protein: CSTGFNTEAFF; CDR3 DNA: TGCAGTACGGGGTTCAACACTGAAGCTTTCTTT
clone size: NA; D gene: TRBD2; J gene: TRBJ2-1; V gene: TRBV15; CDR3 protein: CATKDSGGPYNEQFF; CDR3 DNA: TGTGCCACCAAGGATAGCGGGGGCCCATACAATGAGCAGTTCTTC
clone size: once; D gene: NA; J gene: TRBJ2-7; V gene: TRBV15; CDR3 protein: CATGVSRGHEQYF; CDR3 DNA: TGTGCCACCGGAGTGAGCAGGGGCCACGAGCAGTACTTC
clone size: NA; D gene: NA; J gene: TRBJ1-5; V gene: TRBV5-1; CDR3 protein: CASSLDGMSGSRNQPQHF; CDR3 DNA: TGCGCCAGCAGCTTGGATGGTATGTCAGGTAGTAGGAATCAGCCCCAGCATTTT
clone size: NA; D gene: NA; J gene: TRBJ2-7; V gene: TRBV7-9; CDR3 protein: CASSYQRANYEQYF; CDR3 DNA: TGTGCCAGCAGCTACCAGCGGGCCAACTACGAGCAGTACTTC